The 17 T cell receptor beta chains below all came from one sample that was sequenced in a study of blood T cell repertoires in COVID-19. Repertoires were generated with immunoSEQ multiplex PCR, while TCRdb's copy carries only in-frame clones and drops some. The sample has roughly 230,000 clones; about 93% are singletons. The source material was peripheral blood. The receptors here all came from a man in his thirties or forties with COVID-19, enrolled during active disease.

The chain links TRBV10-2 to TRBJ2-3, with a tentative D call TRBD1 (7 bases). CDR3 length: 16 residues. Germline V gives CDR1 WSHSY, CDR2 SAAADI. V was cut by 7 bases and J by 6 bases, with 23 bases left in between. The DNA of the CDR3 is TGCGCCAGCAATATGTGGAGGGGGCGTGGGGGCGATACGCAGTATTTT. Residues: CASNMWRGRGGDTQYF.

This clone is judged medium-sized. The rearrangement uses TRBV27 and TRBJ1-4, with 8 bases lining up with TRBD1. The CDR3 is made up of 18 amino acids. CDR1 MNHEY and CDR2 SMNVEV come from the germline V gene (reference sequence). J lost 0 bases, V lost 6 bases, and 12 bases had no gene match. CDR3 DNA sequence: TGTGCCAGCAGCCTCCCGACAGGGGAAACCACAACTAATGAAAAACTGTTTTTT. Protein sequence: CASSLPTGETTTNEKLFF.

This CDR3 reads CASSPKDRGHEHEKLFF. Here the CDR3 DNA reads TGTGCCAGCAGCCCAAAAGACCGGGGACATGAGCATGAAAAACTGTTTTTT. The gene calls are TRBV3-1 (or the pseudogene TRBV3-2) and TRBJ1-4, with D possibly being TRBD1 (6 bases). The CDR3 runs to 17 residues. V was pared by 4 bases and J by 6 bases, with 21 bases between. Germline lookup yields CDR1 LGHDT and CDR2 YNNKEL (reference sequence).

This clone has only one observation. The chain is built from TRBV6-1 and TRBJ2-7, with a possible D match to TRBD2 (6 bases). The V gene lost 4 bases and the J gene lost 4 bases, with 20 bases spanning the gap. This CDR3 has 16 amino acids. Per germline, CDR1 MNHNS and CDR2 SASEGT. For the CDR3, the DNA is TGTGCCAGCAGTGCGTCAGGTGGGGGTGCGGGGTACGAGCAGTACTTC. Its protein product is CASSASGGGAGYEQYF.

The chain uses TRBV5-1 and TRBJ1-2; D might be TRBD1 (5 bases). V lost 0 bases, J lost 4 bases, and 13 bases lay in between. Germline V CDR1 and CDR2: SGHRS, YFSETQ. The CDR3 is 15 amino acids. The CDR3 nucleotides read TGCGCCAGCAGCTTGGAAACTGGGGCGACCTATGGCTACACCTTC. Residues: CASSLETGATYGYTF.

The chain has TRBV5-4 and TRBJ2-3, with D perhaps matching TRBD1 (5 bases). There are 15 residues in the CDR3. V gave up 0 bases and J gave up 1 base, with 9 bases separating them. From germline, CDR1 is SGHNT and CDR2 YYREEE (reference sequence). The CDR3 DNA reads TGTGCCAGCAGCTTGGATTGGGGCGGCACAGATACGCAGTATTTT. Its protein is CASSLDWGGTDTQYF.

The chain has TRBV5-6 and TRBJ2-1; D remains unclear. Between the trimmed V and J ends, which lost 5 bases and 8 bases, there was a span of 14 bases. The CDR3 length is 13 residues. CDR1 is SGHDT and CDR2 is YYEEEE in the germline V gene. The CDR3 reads CASSPVSFDEQFF. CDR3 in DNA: TGTGCCAGCAGTCCGGTAAGCTTCGATGAGCAGTTCTTC.

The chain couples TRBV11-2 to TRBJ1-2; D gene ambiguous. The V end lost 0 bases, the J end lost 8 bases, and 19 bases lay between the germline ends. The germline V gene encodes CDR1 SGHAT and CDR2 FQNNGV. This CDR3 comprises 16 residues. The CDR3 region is CASSLELGLPPSGYTF. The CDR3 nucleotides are TGTGCCAGCAGCTTAGAGCTTGGTCTGCCGCCAAGCGGCTACACCTTC.

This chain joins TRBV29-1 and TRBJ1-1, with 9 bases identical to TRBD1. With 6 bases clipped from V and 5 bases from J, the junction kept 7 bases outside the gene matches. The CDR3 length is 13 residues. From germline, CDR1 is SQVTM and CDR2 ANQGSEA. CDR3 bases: TGCAGCGTCGGACAGGGGAGAGGGACTGAAGCTTTCTTT. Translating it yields CSVGQGRGTEAFF.

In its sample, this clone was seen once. CDR3 residues: CASSPLAGDRPRVYNEQFF. Here the CDR3 DNA reads TGTGCCAGCAGCCCTTTAGCGGGGGATAGACCACGTGTCTACAATGAGCAGTTCTTC. The chain has TRBV14 and TRBJ2-1, with 9 bases aligning to TRBD2. V shed 4 bases and J 3 bases; nucleotides not matched to a gene: 16. The CDR3 has 19 amino acids. CDR1 is SGHDN, CDR2 FVKESK, per germline.

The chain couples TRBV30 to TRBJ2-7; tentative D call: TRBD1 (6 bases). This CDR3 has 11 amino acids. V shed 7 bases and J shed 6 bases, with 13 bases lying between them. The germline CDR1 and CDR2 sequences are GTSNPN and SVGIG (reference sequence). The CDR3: CAFNRVSEQYF. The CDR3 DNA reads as TGTGCCTTCAACAGGGTCTCCGAGCAGTACTTC.

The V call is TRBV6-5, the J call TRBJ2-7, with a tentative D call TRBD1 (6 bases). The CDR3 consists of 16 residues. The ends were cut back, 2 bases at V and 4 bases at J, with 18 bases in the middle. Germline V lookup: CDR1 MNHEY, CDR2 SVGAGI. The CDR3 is CASSYARTGSRYEQYF. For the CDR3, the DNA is TGTGCCAGCAGTTACGCCCGAACAGGGAGTAGATACGAGCAGTACTTC.

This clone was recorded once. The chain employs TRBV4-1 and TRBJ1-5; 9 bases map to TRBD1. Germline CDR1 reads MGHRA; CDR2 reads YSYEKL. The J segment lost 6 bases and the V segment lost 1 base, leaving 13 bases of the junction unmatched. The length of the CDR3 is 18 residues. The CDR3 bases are TGCGCCAGCAGCCAAGGGGAACAGGGGGCAATCTTTGCTCAGCCCCAGCATTTT. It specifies CASSQGEQGAIFAQPQHF.

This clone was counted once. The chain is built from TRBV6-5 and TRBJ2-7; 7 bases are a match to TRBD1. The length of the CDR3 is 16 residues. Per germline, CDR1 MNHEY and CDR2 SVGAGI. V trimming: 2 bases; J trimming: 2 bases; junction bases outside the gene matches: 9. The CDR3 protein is CASSYRPTTGTYEQYF. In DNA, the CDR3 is TGTGCCAGCAGTTACCGACCTACGACAGGGACCTACGAGCAGTACTTC.

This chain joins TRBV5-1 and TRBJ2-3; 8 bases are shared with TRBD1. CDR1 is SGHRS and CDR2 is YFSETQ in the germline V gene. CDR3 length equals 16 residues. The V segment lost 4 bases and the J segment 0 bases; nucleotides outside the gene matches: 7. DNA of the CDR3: TGCGCCAGCAGCAACGGACAGGGCCCTAGCACAGATACGCAGTATTTT. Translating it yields CASSNGQGPSTDTQYF.

The chain's CDR3 is CASSPTGGNTEAFF. CDR3 DNA sequence: TGTGCCAGCAGCCCGACAGGGGGCAACACTGAAGCTTTCTTT. This rearrangement joins TRBV7-2 to TRBJ1-1; 10 bases line up with TRBD1. Germline trimming cut 5 bases from V and 2 bases from J; bases unmatched to any gene: 2. The CDR3 spans 14 residues. Germline CDR1 is SGHTA and CDR2 is FQGNSA. The full variable domain, completed using reference TRBV7-2 and TRBJ1-1, is GAGVSQSPSNKVTEKGKDVELRCDPISGHTALYWYRQSLGQGLEFLIYFQGNSAPDKSGLPSDRFSAERTGGSVSTLTIQRTQQEDSAVYLCASSPTGGNTEAFFGQGTRLTVV.

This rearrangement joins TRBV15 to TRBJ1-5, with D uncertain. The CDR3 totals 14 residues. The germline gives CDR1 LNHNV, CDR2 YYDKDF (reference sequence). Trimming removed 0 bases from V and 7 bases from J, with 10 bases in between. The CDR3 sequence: CATSRDFGVQPQHF. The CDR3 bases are TGTGCCACCAGCAGAGATTTCGGGGTACAGCCCCAGCATTTT.